The next 27 T cell receptor beta chains were all read from a single sample in a study of control samples from healthy donors and cancer patients. Generated by immunoSEQ multiplex PCR, the TCRdb table keeps only in-frame clones and is missing some. The sample lists fewer than 120,000 clones; approximately 88% were seen once. Specimen: PBMCs. Receptors were obtained from a woman aged 60-75 years with lung cancer.

CDR3 protein: CASSTGGGGNQPQHF. CDR3 DNA sequence: TGTGCCAGCAGCACAGGGGGCGGCGGCAATCAGCCCCAGCATTTT. The chain has TRBV9 and TRBJ1-5; 9 nucleotides agree with TRBD1. Looked up from germline, CDR1 is SGDLS and CDR2 is YYNGEE. The CDR3 length is 15 residues. V was clipped by 4 bases and J by 2 bases; unmatched bases: 4.

V usage is TRBV27 and J usage is TRBJ1-6; 8 bases match TRBD1. J lost 4 bases, V lost 0 bases, and 5 bases had no gene match. Germline CDR1 MNHEY, CDR2 SMNVEV (reference sequence). The CDR3 contains 17 residues. The CDR3 protein is CASSLSRQGPYNSPLHF. The CDR3 nucleotides read TGTGCCAGCAGTTTATCCCGACAGGGGCCATATAATTCACCCCTCCACTTT.

The table lists this clone with a count of one. V is TRBV18 and J is TRBJ2-4, with 7 nucleotides matching TRBD1. The V gene's germline CDR1 is KGHSH and CDR2 LQKENI. The trim removed 2 bases at V and 1 base at J, leaving 5 bases unmatched. The CDR3 contains 16 residues. The CDR3 loop is CASSPGTRGAKNIQYF. The CDR3 DNA reads as TGTGCCAGCTCACCAGGGACCAGGGGGGCCAAAAACATTCAGTACTTC.

This chain uses TRBV7-2 with TRBJ1-1, with a possible D match to TRBD1 (5 bases). V gave up 0 bases and J gave up 2 bases, with 10 bases separating them. Looked up from germline, CDR1 is SGHTA and CDR2 is FQGNSA. This CDR3 region has 15 residues. CDR3 DNA sequence: TGTGCCAGCAGCTTAGCCGGGGGGGGAAACACTGAAGCTTTCTTT. Its protein product is CASSLAGGGNTEAFF.

The J gene is TRBJ1-2, the V gene TRBV12-3 or TRBV12-4; TRBD1 matches 8 bases. After removal of 6 bases from V and 2 bases from J, the junction contained 2 bases not matched to a gene. The length of the CDR3 is 13 residues. The CDR3 protein is CASSRTGNYGYTF. CDR3 nucleotide sequence: TGTGCCAGCAGCCGGACAGGGAACTATGGCTACACCTTC.

V is TRBV19 and J is TRBJ2-7; 9 bases are shared with TRBD2. The V gene end was trimmed by 4 bases and the J gene end by 6 bases; junction bases not matched to a gene: 10. Germline V gives CDR1 LNHDA, CDR2 SQIVND (reference sequence). The CDR3 sequence is 15 residues long. The CDR3 spells CASSSLSGRKSEQYF. The CDR3 region has the DNA TGTGCCAGTAGTAGCCTTAGCGGGAGAAAGAGCGAGCAGTACTTC. Filled out from reference TRBV19 and TRBJ2-7, the complete variable domain reads DGGITQSPKYLFRKEGQNVTLSCEQNLNHDAMYWYRQDPGQGLRLIYYSQIVNDFQKGDIAEGYSVSREKKESFPLTVTSAQKNPTAFYLCASSSLSGRKSEQYFGPGTRLTVT.

CDR3 amino acids: CASSLGLAANYEQYF. The CDR3 coding sequence is TGTGCCAGCAGCTTGGGACTAGCGGCGAACTACGAGCAGTACTTC. The chain combines TRBV7-9 with TRBJ2-7; TRBD2 matches at 11 bases. From germline, CDR1 is SEHNR and CDR2 FQNEAQ (reference sequence). The CDR3 is 15 residues long. V trimming: 3 bases; J trimming: 3 bases; junction bases outside the gene matches: 4. Looking up the rest from reference TRBV7-9 and TRBJ2-7 gives the full variable domain: DTGVSQNPRHKITKRGQNVTFRCDPISEHNRLYWYRQTLGQGPEFLTYFQNEAQLEKSRLLSDRFSAERPKGSFSTLEIQRTEQGDSAMYLCASSLGLAANYEQYFGPGTRLTVT.

V gene TRBV9 combines with J gene TRBJ2-3; TRBD2 aligns across 9 bases. Germline V gene lookup returns CDR1 SGDLS and CDR2 YYNGEE. The CDR3 consists of 16 residues. The V and J ends lost 3 bases and 1 base, in that order; junction bases with no gene match: 6. CDR3 protein: CASSDRLAEGTDTQYF. The CDR3 bases are TGTGCCAGCAGCGATCGACTAGCGGAAGGCACAGATACGCAGTATTTT. Looking up the rest from reference TRBV9 and TRBJ2-3 gives the full variable domain: DSGVTQTPKHLITATGQRVTLRCSPRSGDLSVYWYQQSLDQGLQFLIQYYNGEERAKGNILERFSAQQFPDLHSELNLSSLELGDSALYFCASSDRLAEGTDTQYFGPGTRLTVL.

This clone was picked up one time. The V gene is TRBV15, the J gene TRBJ1-1, with D hard to call. This CDR3 comprises 15 residues. V gave up 0 bases and J gave up 1 base, with 9 bases separating them. Germline values: CDR1 LNHNV, CDR2 YYDKDF (reference sequence). The DNA of the CDR3 is TGTGCCACCAGCAGAGACGTGACGGGGAACACTGAAGCTTTCTTT. It translates to CATSRDVTGNTEAFF.

This chain joins TRBV9 and TRBJ1-1, with a tentative D call TRBD1 (5 bases). The CDR3 covers 13 residues. The germline V and J ends were trimmed by 0 bases and 6 bases, with 9 bases remaining between them. Germline CDR1 reads SGDLS; CDR2 reads YYNGEE. As DNA, the CDR3 is TGTGCCAGCAGCGTAGCGGGGCAGTCTGAAGCTTTCTTT. Encoded protein: CASSVAGQSEAFF.

The chain links TRBV11-3 to TRBJ2-3; TRBD2 matches at 12 bases. The CDR3 is 17 residues long. Trimming took 3 bases from V and 6 from J; bases not matched to a gene: 10. Germline V gives CDR1 SGHNT, CDR2 YENEEA. CDR3 in DNA: TGTGCCAGCAGCTTGGATCTAGCGGGAGGGCCTGGGGATACGCAGTATTTT. Translated, it gives CASSLDLAGGPGDTQYF.

A single count supports this clone. V gene TRBV5-4 combines with J gene TRBJ2-1; no clear D. Germline CDR1 is SGHNT and CDR2 is YYREEE (reference sequence). The CDR3 length is 17 residues. Trimming stripped 4 bases from V and 0 bases from J, with 17 bases between. The CDR3 sequence: CASSRDPGPSSYNEQFF. The CDR3 region has the DNA TGTGCCAGCAGCCGAGACCCGGGCCCGAGCTCCTACAATGAGCAGTTCTTC. Variable domain in full (rest from reference TRBV5-4 and TRBJ2-1): ETGVTQSPTHLIKTRGQQVTLRCSSQSGHNTVSWYQQALGQGPQFIFQYYREEENGRGNFPPRFSGLQFPNYSSELNVNALELDDSALYLCASSRDPGPSSYNEQFFGPGTRLTVL.

The chain has TRBV7-9 and TRBJ2-5; 7 bases fit TRBD1. This CDR3 comprises 17 residues. Germline assignment: CDR1 SEHNR and CDR2 FQNEAQ (reference sequence). J lost 5 bases, V lost 3 bases, and 15 bases had no gene match. The CDR3 spells CASSFARPTGVQETQYF. The CDR3 nucleotides read TGTGCCAGCAGCTTCGCCCGGCCAACAGGGGTGCAGGAGACCCAGTACTTC. Full variable domain (outside the CDR3, taken from reference TRBV7-9 and TRBJ2-5): DTGVSQNPRHKITKRGQNVTFRCDPISEHNRLYWYRQTLGQGPEFLTYFQNEAQLEKSRLLSDRFSAERPKGSFSTLEIQRTEQGDSAMYLCASSFARPTGVQETQYFGPGTRLLVL.

The chain has TRBV14 and TRBJ2-3; TRBD2 matches at 8 bases. The CDR3 loop spans 17 amino acids. Germline CDR1 and CDR2: SGHDN and FVKESK. Trimming at V came to 3 bases and at J to 2 bases, leaving 10 bases not matched to a gene. The CDR3 sequence: CASSHAGGPLDTDTQYF. Here the CDR3 DNA reads TGTGCCAGCAGCCACGCGGGAGGTCCGCTTGACACAGATACGCAGTATTTT.

The chain links TRBV25-1 to TRBJ1-1; maybe TRBD1 (5 bases). Trimming took off 1 base at V and 7 bases at J, with 13 bases between the two ends. There are 14 residues in the CDR3. The germline V gene encodes CDR1 MGHDK and CDR2 SYGVNS. The CDR3 protein is CASSEWGGSYEAFF. Written as DNA, the CDR3 is TGTGCCAGCAGTGAATGGGGGGGAAGTTATGAAGCTTTCTTT.

A single count supports this clone. V gene TRBV6-5 combines with J gene TRBJ2-5; a weak D match, TRBD1 (7 bases). The CDR3 has 13 residues. Germline CDR1 and CDR2: MNHEY and SVGAGI. Trimming took off 10 bases at V and 4 bases at J, with 16 bases between the two ends. The CDR3 reads CATTPGGSETQYF. Here the CDR3 DNA reads TGTGCCACTACTCCAGGGGGGTCAGAGACCCAGTACTTC.

This rearrangement joins TRBV9 to TRBJ2-2, with TRBD2 identical over 10 bases. Germline CDR1 SGDLS, CDR2 YYNGEE. The CDR3 sequence is 16 residues long. The J segment lost 3 bases and the V segment lost 0 bases, leaving 2 bases of the junction unmatched. The CDR3, as DNA: TGTGCCAGCAGCGTAGCAGCGGGAGGGTACACCGGGGAGCTGTTTTTT. Protein product: CASSVAAGGYTGELFF.

This clone showed up just once. The genes are TRBV12-5 and TRBJ2-2; TRBD1 aligns across 7 bases. Germline V lookup: CDR1 LGHNT, CDR2 FRNRAP. The CDR3 contains 16 residues. The trim removed 2 bases at V and 3 bases at J, leaving 6 bases unmatched. CDR3 DNA: TGTGCTAGTGGTTTGCCGGGACAGCTACACACCGGGGAGCTGTTTTTT. It codes for CASGLPGQLHTGELFF. The entire variable domain, with the rest obtained from reference TRBV12-5 and TRBJ2-2, is as follows: DARVTQTPRHKVTEMGQEVTMRCQPILGHNTVFWYRQTMMQGLELLAYFRNRAPLDDSGMPKDRFSAEMPDATLATLKIQPSEPRDSAVYFCASGLPGQLHTGELFFGEGSRLTVL.

The chain links TRBV3-1 (or the pseudogene TRBV3-2) to TRBJ2-6; 12 bases map to TRBD2. This CDR3 spans 21 amino acids. With 2 bases clipped from V and 0 bases from J, the junction kept 11 bases outside the gene matches. Germline V gene data show CDR1 as LGHDT and CDR2 as YNNKEL (reference sequence). CDR3 DNA: TGTGCCAGCAGCCAATCCCTGGGGGTGACTAGCGGGAGCTCTGGGGCCAACGTCCTGACTTTC. As protein: CASSQSLGVTSGSSGANVLTF.

The chain has TRBV28 and TRBJ2-3; tentative D call: TRBD2 (6 bases). The CDR3 sequence is 14 residues long. Germline lookup yields CDR1 MDHEN and CDR2 SYDVKM. The V end was cut by 4 bases, the J end by 4 bases, with 12 bases between. In DNA, the CDR3 is TGTGCCAGCAGTTACCCTCCTAGCGCAGATACGCAGTATTTT. This encodes CASSYPPSADTQYF. Together with reference TRBV28 and TRBJ2-3, the CDR3 gives the full variable domain: DVKVTQSSRYLVKRTGEKVFLECVQDMDHENMFWYRQDPGLGLRLIYFSYDVKMKEKGDIPEGYSVSREKKERFSLILESASTNQTSMYLCASSYPPSADTQYFGPGTRLTVL.

The chain is built from TRBV19 and TRBJ2-5; 12 bases map to TRBD2. Germline values: CDR1 LNHDA, CDR2 SQIVND (reference sequence). J was trimmed by 6 bases and V by 7 bases; bases with no gene match: 12. The CDR3 has 16 amino acids. The DNA for the CDR3 is TGTGCCAGTACCCCATCGGGGACTAGCGGGTATAAGACCCAGTACTTC. This translates into CASTPSGTSGYKTQYF.

This chain uses TRBV19 with TRBJ2-5, with D possibly TRBD2 on 6 matching bases. The length of the CDR3 is 17 residues. V lost 4 bases and J lost 2, with 20 bases in between. Looked up from germline, CDR1 is LNHDA and CDR2 is SQIVND (reference sequence). The CDR3 region has the DNA TGTGCCAGTAGTAGATGGGGCGCGGGGACTGAACAAGAGACCCAGTACTTC. Amino acids: CASSRWGAGTEQETQYF.

On this clone itself: This specimen includes other DNA sequences encoding the same CDR3. The V and J genes are TRBV18 and TRBJ2-5; no clear D gene. CDR3 length equals 11 residues. Trimming shortened V by 2 bases and J by 5 bases, and 3 bases separated the two germline ends. Germline V gene lookup returns CDR1 KGHSH and CDR2 LQKENI. The CDR3 DNA follows: TGTGCCAGCTCACCAGGGGAGACCCAGTACTTC. Protein sequence: CASSPGETQYF.

The rearrangement joins TRBV25-1 to TRBJ1-2; TRBD1 might be the D (5 bases). The V and J ends lost 0 bases and 5 bases respectively, with 13 bases between them. This CDR3 is 15 amino acids long. The germline gives CDR1 MGHDK, CDR2 SYGVNS. This CDR3 is CASSEYSSGGYGYTF. As DNA, the CDR3 is TGTGCCAGCAGTGAATATTCCTCCGGGGGATATGGCTACACCTTC.

CDR3 amino acids: CASRGTGSETQYF. The CDR3 region has the DNA TGTGCCAGCAGGGGGACAGGGTCGGAGACCCAGTACTTC. The chain employs TRBV2 and TRBJ2-5; 9 bases line up with TRBD1. CDR1 and CDR2 from the germline V gene are SNHLY and FYNNEI. V shed 6 bases, J shed 5 bases, and the junction held 4 bases outside the gene matches. The CDR3 runs to 13 residues.

The chain combines TRBV2 with TRBJ1-5, with a possible D match to TRBD1 (6 bases). The germline gives CDR1 SNHLY, CDR2 FYNNEI. The CDR3 sequence is 15 residues long. Trimming took off 5 bases at V and 7 bases at J, with 18 bases between the two ends. As DNA, the CDR3 is TGTGCCAGCAGTTTGGAGGGGGTTCAGCAACAGCCCCAGCATTTT. Its translation: CASSLEGVQQQPQHF.

This chain links TRBV7-2 with TRBJ2-1, with TRBD1 matching over 10 bases. Germline V gene lookup returns CDR1 SGHTA and CDR2 FQGNSA. This CDR3 has 14 amino acids. V was clipped by 5 bases and J by 9 bases; unmatched bases: 7. DNA for the CDR3: TGTGCCAGCAGCAAGGGACAGGGGTTGAGTGAGCAGTTCTTC. It encodes CASSKGQGLSEQFF.